One and the same sample provided the 29 T cell receptor beta chains below, sequenced in a study of blood T cell repertoires in COVID-19. Libraries were prepared by immunoSEQ multiplex PCR; TCRdb keeps only in-frame clonotypes and omits some of them. In the table there are approximately 150,000 clones, around 84% of which are singletons. The sequenced sample was peripheral blood. The receptors stem from a woman between 50 and 59 years old in a cohort sampled during active or convalescent COVID-19.

The V and J genes are TRBV2 and TRBJ2-2, with TRBD2 matching over 8 bases. The CDR3 is 16 residues long. V lost 3 bases and J lost 6; bases outside the gene matches: 9. Germline loops: CDR1 SNHLY, CDR2 FYNNEI. The CDR3 DNA reads as TGTGCCAGCAGTGATGTCCGGGGGGGCCGATCCGGGGAGCTGTTTTTT. Translating it yields CASSDVRGGRSGELFF.

This clone has just a few counts. V is TRBV30 and J is TRBJ1-5; TRBD1 aligns across 10 bases. V lost 4 bases and J lost 5; bases outside the gene matches: 2. Germline CDR1 is GTSNPN and CDR2 is SVGIG (reference sequence). This CDR3 spans 13 amino acids. The CDR3 nucleotides read TGTGCCTGGACCGGGACAGGGGATCAGCCCCAGCATTTT. Translation gives CAWTGTGDQPQHF.

CDR3 bases: TGTGCCAGCAGCTTAGCCGCTAGCGGAGCATACGAGCAGTACTTC. Its protein product is CASSLAASGAYEQYF. The rearrangement uses TRBV7-9 and TRBJ2-7, with 7 bases matching TRBD2. V shed 0 bases and J 4 bases; nucleotides not matched to a gene: 6. The CDR3 has 15 residues. Germline CDR1 SEHNR, CDR2 FQNEAQ (reference sequence). The variable domain in full, with the rest retrieved from reference TRBV7-9 and TRBJ2-7, is DTGVSQNPRHKITKRGQNVTFRCDPISEHNRLYWYRQTLGQGPEFLTYFQNEAQLEKSRLLSDRFSAERPKGSFSTLEIQRTEQGDSAMYLCASSLAASGAYEQYFGPGTRLTVT.

This clone has more than one count but fewer than ten. Sequence at one end of the junction differs from germline and may be a read error. The chain combines TRBV4-1 with TRBJ1-3, with D possibly being TRBD1 (5 bases). This CDR3 has 14 residues. Germline V CDR1 and CDR2: MGHRA, YSYEKL. The CDR3 loop is CASSQGPGGTTIYF. Written as DNA, the CDR3 is TGCGCCAGCAGCCAAGGACCCGGGGGAACCACCATATATTTT.

The chain couples TRBV12-5 to TRBJ1-5, with a possible D match to TRBD1 (6 bases). V was cut by 3 bases and J by 1 base, with 7 bases left in between. Germline CDR1 LGHNT, CDR2 FRNRAP. The CDR3 runs 14 residues. The CDR3, as DNA: TGTGCTAGTGGTTTTACAGGGAGCAATCAGCCCCAGCATTTT. It specifies CASGFTGSNQPQHF.

This chain uses TRBV2 with TRBJ1-6; perhaps TRBD1 as D (5 bases). Germline V gene data show CDR1 as SNHLY and CDR2 as FYNNEI. CDR3 length equals 13 residues. Trimming took 7 bases from V and 9 from J, leaving 13 bases between them. In DNA, the CDR3 is TGTGCCAGCACTTTACAGGTAGCTTCACCCCTCCACTTT. It is translated as CASTLQVASPLHF.

The rearrangement links TRBV18 to TRBJ1-3; possible D gene TRBD1, 5 bases. Germline CDR1 is KGHSH and CDR2 is LQKENI. With 4 bases removed from V and 3 bases from J, the gap between germline ends came to 10 bases. This CDR3 comprises 14 residues. CDR3 bases: TGTGCCAGCTCACGGGGGGAGCGTGGAAACACCATATATTTT. Translation gives CASSRGERGNTIYF.

The chain employs TRBV15 and TRBJ1-1; TRBD1 might be the D (6 bases). The CDR3 spans 14 residues. Germline loops: CDR1 LNHNV, CDR2 YYDKDF (reference sequence). V lost 6 bases and J 3 bases, leaving 14 bases between the germline ends. The CDR3 reads CATRATGTYTEAFF. CDR3 nucleotide sequence: TGTGCCACCAGGGCTACAGGGACCTACACTGAAGCTTTCTTT.

This CDR3 reads CASSLSGGRELFF. The CDR3 DNA sequence: TGTGCCAGCAGCCTGAGCGGGGGGAGAGAGCTGTTTTTT. This sequence joins TRBV7-8 and TRBJ2-2, with TRBD2 matching over 9 bases. V trimming: 5 bases; J trimming: 11 bases; junction bases outside the gene matches: 6. The germline V gene encodes CDR1 SGHVS and CDR2 FQNEAQ. The CDR3 consists of 13 residues.

The J gene is TRBJ2-5, the V gene TRBV5-1; 8 nucleotides line up with TRBD2. Germline V gene data show CDR1 as SGHRS and CDR2 as YFSETQ. CDR3 length equals 15 residues. J lost 2 bases, V lost 0 bases, and 3 bases had no gene match. CDR3 nucleotides: TGCGCCAGCAGCTTGGATCGGGAGGGGCAAGAGACCCAGTACTTC. Protein sequence: CASSLDREGQETQYF.

The CDR3 loop reads CASSPRQGAGEETQYF. As DNA, the CDR3 is TGTGCCAGTAGTCCAAGACAGGGGGCCGGGGAAGAGACCCAGTACTTC. This sequence joins TRBV19 and TRBJ2-5; 10 bases are shared with TRBD1. Germline assignment: CDR1 LNHDA and CDR2 SQIVND (reference sequence). The V segment lost 5 bases and the J segment 3 bases; nucleotides outside the gene matches: 9. This CDR3 is 16 amino acids long. The full variable domain, completed using reference TRBV19 and TRBJ2-5, is DGGITQSPKYLFRKEGQNVTLSCEQNLNHDAMYWYRQDPGQGLRLIYYSQIVNDFQKGDIAEGYSVSREKKESFPLTVTSAQKNPTAFYLCASSPRQGAGEETQYFGPGTRLLVL.

The chain recombines TRBV5-1 with TRBJ2-7; TRBD1 aligns across 9 bases. CDR3 length equals 12 residues. Germline V gene data show CDR1 as SGHRS and CDR2 as YFSETQ. The J segment lost 7 bases and the V segment lost 4 bases, leaving 3 bases of the junction unmatched. The CDR3: CASSLGTGEQYF. The CDR3 DNA sequence: TGCGCCAGCAGCCTAGGGACAGGGGAGCAGTACTTC.

The chain combines TRBV3-1 (or the pseudogene TRBV3-2) with TRBJ1-5, with D unclear. There are 11 residues in the CDR3. Germline V gene data show CDR1 as LGHDT and CDR2 as YNNKEL (reference sequence). Deletions cut 7 bases from V and 5 bases from J, with 6 bases between. CDR3: CASITDQPQHF. The CDR3 nucleotides are TGTGCCAGCATCACGGATCAGCCCCAGCATTTT.

CDR3 amino acids: CASRARSNTEAFF. CDR3 bases: TGTGCCAGCAGGGCCCGTTCGAACACTGAAGCTTTCTTT. The gene calls are TRBV6-5 and TRBJ1-1, with D unclear. Germline V gene data show CDR1 as MNHEY and CDR2 as SVGAGI. The CDR3 totals 13 residues. V dropped 6 bases and J dropped 1 base, with 9 bases sitting between them.

This sequence joins TRBV10-3 and TRBJ2-1, with TRBD1 as a possible D gene (5 bases). CDR1 is ENHRY and CDR2 is SYGVKD in the germline V gene. The CDR3 totals 13 residues. Trimming took off 7 bases at V and 6 bases at J, with 13 bases between the two ends. The DNA of the CDR3 is TGTGCCATCATGGGGCCGAATGGCAATGAGCAGTTCTTC. Amino acid sequence: CAIMGPNGNEQFF.

The chain couples TRBV5-4 to TRBJ1-3; D gene uncertain. V was trimmed by 4 bases and J by 0 bases, leaving 5 bases between them. CDR1 and CDR2 (germline): SGHNT, YYREEE (reference sequence). The CDR3 sequence is 13 residues long. CDR3 nucleotide sequence: TGTGCCAGCAGCACCGGCTCTGGAAACACCATATATTTT. Its protein product is CASSTGSGNTIYF. Drawing the rest from reference TRBV5-4 and TRBJ1-3, the complete variable domain is ETGVTQSPTHLIKTRGQQVTLRCSSQSGHNTVSWYQQALGQGPQFIFQYYREEENGRGNFPPRFSGLQFPNYSSELNVNALELDDSALYLCASSTGSGNTIYFGEGSWLTVV.

This clone was detected a few times. The V call is TRBV19, the J call TRBJ1-5, with 9 bases identical to TRBD1. The trim removed 5 bases at V and 0 bases at J, leaving 11 bases unmatched. Germline CDR1 is LNHDA and CDR2 is SQIVND (reference sequence). The CDR3 runs to 18 residues. The CDR3 protein is CASSLWTGESYSNQPQHF. The CDR3 bases are TGTGCCAGTAGTCTTTGGACAGGGGAGAGTTATAGCAATCAGCCCCAGCATTTT.

The chain recombines TRBV19 with TRBJ1-1; perhaps TRBD1 as D (5 bases). There are 14 residues in the CDR3. In germline, CDR1 is LNHDA, CDR2 SQIVND (reference sequence). V lost 4 bases and J 12 bases, leaving 21 bases between the germline ends. In DNA form, the CDR3 reads TGTGCCAGTAGTACCCGACGAGACAGACCCGAGTCTTTCTTT. Amino acid sequence: CASSTRRDRPESFF. Together with reference TRBV19 and TRBJ1-1, the CDR3 gives the full variable domain: DGGITQSPKYLFRKEGQNVTLSCEQNLNHDAMYWYRQDPGQGLRLIYYSQIVNDFQKGDIAEGYSVSREKKESFPLTVTSAQKNPTAFYLCASSTRRDRPESFFGQGTRLTVV.

The V and J genes are TRBV7-9 and TRBJ2-3; the D is unclear. Germline CDR1 is SEHNR and CDR2 is FQNEAQ (reference sequence). V was shortened by 5 bases and J by 6 bases, with 9 bases between the two germline ends. The CDR3 has 12 residues. DNA of the CDR3: TGTGCCAGCAGCGTATCAGGTGATACGCAGTATTTT. As protein: CASSVSGDTQYF.

This chain joins TRBV5-1 and TRBJ1-1, with 9 bases matching TRBD1. There are 15 residues in the CDR3. Germline V gene sequence: CDR1 SGHRS, CDR2 YFSETQ. The trim removed 3 bases at V and 0 bases at J, leaving 3 bases unmatched. CDR3 region: CASSSGQGMNTEAFF. The CDR3 nucleotides are TGCGCCAGCAGCTCGGGACAGGGCATGAACACTGAAGCTTTCTTT.

The chain is built from TRBV12-2 and TRBJ1-5; the table calls TRBD1, which could not be checked here. TRBV12-2 is reported as a pseudogene. The CDR3 contains 15 residues. The DNA for the CDR3 is TGTGCAAGTCACCTTCACGGACAGGCTTATCAGCCCCAGCATTTT. It yields the protein CASHLHGQAYQPQHF.

The gene calls are TRBV9 and TRBJ1-6; possibly TRBD1 for D (6 bases). CDR1 and CDR2 (germline): SGDLS, YYNGEE. The CDR3 length is 13 residues. V lost 3 bases and J lost 8, with 9 bases in between. The CDR3 DNA reads as TGTGCCAGCAGCGGGACAGATCATTCACCCCTCCACTTT. Its translation is CASSGTDHSPLHF.

The chain couples TRBV7-8 to TRBJ2-5; TRBD2 matches at 8 bases. Germline V gives CDR1 SGHVS, CDR2 FQNEAQ. V trimming: 5 bases; J trimming: 2 bases; junction bases outside the gene matches: 7. The CDR3 spans 15 residues. DNA of the CDR3: TGTGCCAGCAGCCAATCCACTAGCGGACAAGAGACCCAGTACTTC. It encodes CASSQSTSGQETQYF.

The V call is TRBV7-9, the J call TRBJ1-1, with 8 bases fitting TRBD1. Unmatched junction bases numbered 13, after V lost 5 bases and J lost 2 bases. The V gene's germline CDR1 is SEHNR and CDR2 FQNEAQ (reference sequence). The CDR3 extends over 17 amino acids. Here the CDR3 DNA reads TGTGCCAGCAGCCCCCCACCGGGGACAGGTAAAAACACTGAAGCTTTCTTT. It translates to CASSPPPGTGKNTEAFF.

The CDR3 loop is CASSQDSGGASSYNEQFF. The CDR3, as DNA: TGTGCCAGCAGCCAAGATTCAGGGGGTGCCAGCTCCTACAATGAGCAGTTCTTC. This chain links TRBV3-1 (or the pseudogene TRBV3-2) with TRBJ2-1; 7 bases line up with TRBD1. The junction had 8 bases not matched to a gene; V was cut back by 0 bases and J by 0 bases. The CDR3 loop spans 18 amino acids. Per germline, CDR1 LGHDT and CDR2 YNNKEL (reference sequence).

The genes are TRBV18 and TRBJ1-5, with a tentative D call TRBD1 (5 bases). The V and J ends lost 9 bases and 3 bases respectively, with 15 bases between them. Germline loops: CDR1 KGHSH, CDR2 LQKENI. This CDR3 is built from 14 residues. In nucleotides, the CDR3 is TGTGCCAGTTCCAAGGAAGGGGTCAATCAGCCCCAGCATTTT. The encoded protein is CASSKEGVNQPQHF.

The rearrangement joins TRBV19 to TRBJ1-1; 8 bases map to TRBD1. The junction had 3 bases not matched to a gene; V was cut back by 3 bases and J by 3 bases. The CDR3 is made up of 14 amino acids. The germline gives CDR1 LNHDA, CDR2 SQIVND (reference sequence). CDR3 loop: CASSMGRGHTEAFF. CDR3 coding DNA: TGTGCCAGTAGTATGGGCAGGGGGCACACTGAAGCTTTCTTT.

The chain has TRBV7-3 and TRBJ2-7; 9 bases fit TRBD1. Trimming removed 2 bases from V and 2 bases from J; junction bases left unmatched: 7. The germline V gene has CDR1 SGHTA and CDR2 FQGTGA. The CDR3 runs to 16 residues. DNA of the CDR3: TGTGCCAGCAGCTTAGCCTCCGGGACAGGGCCCTACGAGCAGTACTTC. This sequence encodes CASSLASGTGPYEQYF. Full variable domain (remainder filled in from reference TRBV7-3 and TRBJ2-7): GAGVSQTPSNKVTEKGKYVELRCDPISGHTALYWYRQSLGQGPEFLIYFQGTGAADDSGLPNDRFFAVRPEGSVSTLKIQRTERGDSAVYLCASSLASGTGPYEQYFGPGTRLTVT.

The chain has TRBV19 and TRBJ2-1, with D perhaps TRBD2 (5 bases). The CDR3 totals 15 residues. Trimming took 7 bases from V and 4 from J, leaving 17 bases between them. Germline V gene data show CDR1 as LNHDA and CDR2 as SQIVND (reference sequence). This CDR3 reads CASNPGTEDYNEQFF. CDR3 DNA: TGTGCCAGTAACCCAGGTACGGAGGATTACAATGAGCAGTTCTTC.